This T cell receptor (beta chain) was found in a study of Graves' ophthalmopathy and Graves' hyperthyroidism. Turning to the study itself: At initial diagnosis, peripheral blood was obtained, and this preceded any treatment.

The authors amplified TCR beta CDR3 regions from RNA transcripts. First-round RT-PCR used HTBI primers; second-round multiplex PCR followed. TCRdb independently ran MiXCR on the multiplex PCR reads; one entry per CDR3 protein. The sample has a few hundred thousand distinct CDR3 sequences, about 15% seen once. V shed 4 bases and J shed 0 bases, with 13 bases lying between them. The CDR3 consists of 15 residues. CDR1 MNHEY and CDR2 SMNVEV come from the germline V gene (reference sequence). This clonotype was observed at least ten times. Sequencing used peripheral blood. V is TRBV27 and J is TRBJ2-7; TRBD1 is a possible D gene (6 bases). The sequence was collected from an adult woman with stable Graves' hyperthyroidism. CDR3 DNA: TGTGCCAGCAGTTCCGGGACAAAGTCCTCCTACGAGCAGTACTTC. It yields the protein CASSSGTKSSYEQYF.